This TCR beta chain was obtained from a study of STAT5B mutations in CD4+ large granular lymphocyte leukemia. Across the whole study: The CDR3 'QG' motif was associated with a particular HLA allele among healthy donors.

CDR3 length: 16 residues. From germline, CDR1 is SGHVS and CDR2 FQNEAQ. V was pared by 1 base and J by 1 base, with 11 bases between. This was a survey-level run. Sequenced by immunoSEQ multiplex PCR; TCRdb stores in-frame clones only, minus some. The sample lists approximately 30,000 clones, around nine tenths seen once, with about 0.42% in the top ten. The sequence came from a human donor in good health. The specimen was CD4+ T cells from blood buffy coats. The J gene is TRBJ1-5, the V gene TRBV7-8; TRBD1 might be the D (6 bases). CDR3 residues: CASSLEGGVSNQPQHF. The CDR3 bases are TGTGCCAGCAGCTTAGAGGGGGGGGTGAGCAATCAGCCCCAGCATTTT. The full variable domain, rest sourced from reference TRBV7-8 and TRBJ1-5, is GAGVSQSPRYKVAKRGQDVALRCDPISGHVSLFWYQQALGQGPEFLTYFQNEAQLDKSGLPSDRFFAERPEGSVSTLKIQRTQQEDSAVYLCASSLEGGVSNQPQHFGDGTRLSIL.